This T cell receptor (beta chain) was sequenced during a study of T-cell memory formation after mild COVID-19. One entry per CDR3 protein results from TCRdb running MiXCR on the 5' RACE reads. There are approximately 300,000 distinct CDR3 sequences in the sample; about 15% occur only once, and over 20% lies in the top ten. This clonotype turned up a few times. Its antigen is unknown. V lost 7 bases, J lost 6 bases, and 9 bases lay in between. CDR1 is MNHEY, CDR2 SVGAGI, per germline. This CDR3 is built from 12 residues. Regarding the study as a whole: Researchers report contracting CD4+ clones mostly in CM and EM, with CD8+ clones in EMRA.

This receptor was obtained from a man aged 18 to 29 who had mild COVID-19 (a few samples of this study predate the infection). Cell type and time point are not known. Material: PBMCs or a T cell subset sorted from them (not recorded which). This sequence joins TRBV6-5 and TRBJ2-2; TRBD1 is a possible D gene (6 bases). Here the CDR3 reads CASNEGAGELFF. The CDR3 bases are TGTGCCAGCAACGAGGGGGCCGGGGAGCTGTTTTTT.